These 19 T cell receptor beta chains came from one sample sequenced in a study of blood T cell repertoires in COVID-19. Repertoires were generated with immunoSEQ multiplex PCR, while TCRdb's copy carries only in-frame clones and drops some. This sample has 36,000 or so clones, with just over 90% found just once. Sequencing was performed on peripheral blood. The source is a human donor in a cohort sampled during active COVID-19.

The chain employs TRBV19 and TRBJ2-7; 11 nucleotides align to TRBD1. Germline CDR1 is LNHDA and CDR2 is SQIVND (reference sequence). The CDR3 is 17 residues long. J was trimmed by 1 base and V by 1 base; bases with no gene match: 6. CDR3 bases: TGTGCCAGTAGTATAGCCCCCGGGACAGGGGGGTCCTACGAGCAGTACTTC. It encodes CASSIAPGTGGSYEQYF.

The CDR3 region has the DNA TGTGCCAGCAGCTTATCCTCCTACACCGGGGAGCTGTTTTTT. This sequence encodes CASSLSSYTGELFF. This sequence joins TRBV11-2 and TRBJ2-2; D not resolved. Germline CDR1 reads SGHAT; CDR2 reads FQNNGV. The CDR3 spans 14 residues. V shed 2 bases and J shed 3 bases, with 7 bases lying between them.

This sequence joins TRBV2 and TRBJ2-1, with 11 nucleotides matching TRBD2. CDR1 and CDR2 from the germline V gene are SNHLY and FYNNEI. The junction had 7 bases not matched to a gene; V was cut back by 6 bases and J by 0 bases. CDR3 length equals 17 residues. The CDR3 coding sequence is TGTGCCAGCAGCGACGCCGGGACTAGCGGCTCCTACAATGAGCAGTTCTTC. Translated, it gives CASSDAGTSGSYNEQFF.

A single count supports this clone. This chain connects TRBV15 to TRBJ2-2; weak D call: TRBD1 (5 bases). Germline V gene lookup returns CDR1 LNHNV and CDR2 YYDKDF (reference sequence). The CDR3 runs to 16 residues. Trimming shortened V by 1 base and J by 6 bases, and 15 bases separated the two germline ends. DNA of the CDR3: TGTGCCACCAGCAGAGCGGACACTCACGCAGCCGGGGAGCTGTTTTTT. Translated: CATSRADTHAAGELFF.

This clone came up a few times. This rearrangement joins TRBV11-2 to TRBJ2-3; TRBD2 aligns across 13 bases. With 5 bases clipped from V and 7 bases from J, the junction kept 3 bases outside the gene matches. The length of the CDR3 is 14 residues. CDR1 and CDR2 from the germline V gene are SGHAT and FQNNGV. This chain's CDR3 is CASSRTSGSYTQYF. The CDR3 nucleotides are TGTGCCAGCAGCCGGACTAGCGGGAGTTATACGCAGTATTTT.

This clone was picked up a small number of times. The V and J genes are TRBV7-3 and TRBJ1-1; D is undetermined. Per the germline V gene, CDR1 is SGHTA and CDR2 is FQGTGA. The length of the CDR3 is 13 residues. The V end lost 5 bases, the J end lost 4 bases, and 11 bases lay between the germline ends. The chain's CDR3 is CASSDSQGTEAFF. The DNA for the CDR3 is TGTGCCAGCAGCGACTCACAAGGCACTGAAGCTTTCTTT.

V usage is TRBV14 and J usage is TRBJ1-3; D gene uncertain. CDR1 SGHDN and CDR2 FVKESK come from the germline V gene. With 3 bases removed from V and 4 bases from J, the gap between germline ends came to 10 bases. The length of the CDR3 is 14 residues. The CDR3 region is CASSQVERGNTIYF. CDR3 coding DNA: TGTGCCAGCAGCCAGGTGGAGAGAGGAAACACCATATATTTT.

This clone has a single count. The chain has TRBV10-3 and TRBJ2-7, with TRBD2 matching 10 bases. The V gene end was trimmed by 6 bases and the J gene end by 1 base; junction bases not matched to a gene: 3. The CDR3 runs 14 residues. Looked up from germline, CDR1 is ENHRY and CDR2 is SYGVKD. CDR3: CAIRGTSVSYEQYF. CDR3 DNA sequence: TGTGCCATCAGGGGGACTAGCGTATCCTACGAGCAGTACTTC.

The chain employs TRBV19 and TRBJ1-1; 7 nucleotides align to TRBD1. After removal of 4 bases from V and 4 bases from J, the junction contained 9 bases not matched to a gene. Germline V CDR1 and CDR2: LNHDA, SQIVND (reference sequence). The CDR3 sequence is 15 residues long. The CDR3 bases are TGTGCCAGTAGTACGGACAGGCGCGCTCTCACTGAAGCTTTCTTT. It translates to CASSTDRRALTEAFF.

The rearrangement links TRBV5-4 to TRBJ1-2; 7 nucleotides match TRBD1. The V and J ends lost 4 bases and 3 bases, in that order; junction bases with no gene match: 6. Germline V CDR1 and CDR2: SGHNT, YYREEE (reference sequence). CDR3 length equals 14 residues. The CDR3 region is CASSLTGQDYGYTF. CDR3 DNA: TGTGCCAGCAGCCTCACAGGACAGGACTATGGCTACACCTTC.

The chain is built from TRBV7-6 and TRBJ1-2; D is perhaps TRBD1 (5 bases). V dropped 5 bases and J dropped 4 bases, with 11 bases sitting between them. The length of the CDR3 is 13 residues. In germline, CDR1 is SGHVS, CDR2 FNYEAQ. The CDR3 DNA is TGTGCCAGCAGCCCCCTCCAGGGCTATGGCTACACCTTC. As protein: CASSPLQGYGYTF.

The chain joins TRBV7-2 to TRBJ1-4, with D perhaps TRBD1 (6 bases). Germline-derived CDR1 and CDR2 are SGHTA and FQGNSA. Trimming shortened V by 5 bases and J by 5 bases, and 9 bases separated the two germline ends. There are 13 residues in the CDR3. This CDR3 is CASSVTGNEKLFF. The CDR3 region has the DNA TGTGCCAGCAGCGTCACAGGGAATGAAAAACTGTTTTTT.

The chain recombines TRBV1 with TRBJ2-2; the table calls TRBD1, which could not be checked here. TRBV1 is a known pseudogene. The CDR3 loop spans 15 amino acids. CDR3 sequence (DNA): TGCACCAGCAGCCAAGGACAGGGGGAGCACCGGGGAGCTGTTTTT. Translated, it gives CTSSQGQGEHRGAVF.

V gene TRBV27 combines with J gene TRBJ2-7; maybe TRBD1 (6 bases). Germline values: CDR1 MNHEY, CDR2 SMNVEV (reference sequence). The CDR3 covers 16 residues. V gave up 5 bases and J gave up 6 bases, with 23 bases separating them. Here the CDR3 reads CASSRSNRAGASEQYF. CDR3 in DNA: TGTGCCAGCAGTCGATCGAACAGGGCCGGGGCCTCCGAGCAGTACTTC.

CDR3: CASSLQANQGLETQYF. CDR3 DNA: TGTGCCAGCAGCTTACAAGCGAATCAAGGTTTGGAGACCCAGTACTTC. This chain uses TRBV7-2 with TRBJ2-5, with D unclear. V was shortened by 2 bases and J by 5 bases, with 18 bases between the two germline ends. CDR1 and CDR2 (germline): SGHTA, FQGNSA. The CDR3 has 16 amino acids.

The count of this clone is one. DNA of the CDR3: TGTGCCAGCAGGCGGGGGGGATCTTGGAACACTGAAGCTTTCTTT. It codes for CASRRGGSWNTEAFF. V usage is TRBV6-5 and J usage is TRBJ1-1; possible D gene TRBD1, 5 bases. The CDR3 spans 15 residues. V lost 6 bases, J lost 1 base, and 15 bases lay in between. Germline lookup yields CDR1 MNHEY and CDR2 SVGAGI.

The V gene is TRBV5-1, the J gene TRBJ1-4; 7 nucleotides align to TRBD1. The germline V gene encodes CDR1 SGHRS and CDR2 YFSETQ. Trimming removed 5 bases from V and 3 bases from J; junction bases left unmatched: 10. CDR3 length: 16 residues. The CDR3 protein is CASRIASGGPNEKLFF. DNA of the CDR3: TGCGCCAGCAGGATTGCGTCAGGGGGGCCTAATGAAAAACTGTTTTTT.

The chain combines TRBV4-1 with TRBJ1-4; 7 nucleotides agree with TRBD1. There are 16 residues in the CDR3. The germline CDR1 and CDR2 sequences are MGHRA and YSYEKL. V lost 1 base, J lost 3 bases, and 5 bases stayed unmatched. The CDR3 sequence: CASSQALTGSNEKLFF. CDR3 DNA sequence: TGCGCCAGCAGCCAAGCACTGACAGGGTCTAATGAAAAACTGTTTTTT.

This clone occurred once. One end of the junction does not line up with germline, which may come from a read error. This chain connects TRBV3-1 (or the pseudogene TRBV3-2) to TRBJ1-5; 7 bases align to TRBD1. The length of the CDR3 is 17 residues. The germline CDR1 and CDR2 sequences are LGHDT and YNNKEL (reference sequence). The CDR3 here is CASSQAGGLSPNQPQHF. The CDR3 nucleotides are TGTGCCAGCAGTCAAGCAGGGGGGCTCTCCCCGAATCAGCCCCAGCATTTT.